The next 9 T cell receptor beta chains were all read from a single sample in a study of OX40 agonist ivuxolimab in advanced cancers. The library was built by means of the immunoSEQ multiplex PCR assay. TCRdb took this table from immuneACCESS and kept in-frame rearrangements with V and J called. Such tables lack part of the clones; where checked against another copy, unresolved V genes explain under half of the gap, and the rest is unexplained. The sample table shows about 54,000 clones, and about 89% are seen once. The ten largest make up more than 1.3% of the sample. Sequences were derived from CD4+ or CD8+ T cells sorted from blood, sampled in a trial of the OX40 agonist ivuxolimab. These TCRs come from an adult with an advanced solid tumor such as melanoma, head and neck, liver or kidney cancer.

This rearrangement joins TRBV21-1 to TRBJ2-1; TRBD1 was called by the table and not checked on the DNA. TRBV21-1 is an annotated pseudogene. This CDR3 is 15 amino acids long. The DNA of the CDR3 is TGTGCCAGCAGCACGCCACCGACAGGGATCTATGAGCAGTTCTTC. Amino acid sequence: CASSTPPTGIYEQFF.

The rearrangement uses TRBV6-5 and TRBJ2-7; D is possibly TRBD2 (5 bases). The CDR3 consists of 14 residues. Germline V gene data show CDR1 as MNHEY and CDR2 as SVGAGI. Trimming removed 0 bases from V and 3 bases from J, with 9 bases in between. CDR3 in amino acids: CASSYSLGLYEQYF. The CDR3 DNA sequence: TGTGCCAGCAGTTACTCGCTAGGACTCTACGAGCAGTACTTC.

This clone was seen just once. The chain uses TRBV2 and TRBJ1-2; D might be TRBD1 (5 bases). Trimming removed 3 bases at V and 3 bases at J, with 11 bases between. The CDR3 totals 14 residues. CDR1 is SNHLY, CDR2 FYNNEI, per germline. In nucleotides, the CDR3 is TGTGCCAGCAGTGATAGGTCCAGGGACTATGGCTACACCTTC. As protein: CASSDRSRDYGYTF.

V usage is TRBV27 and J usage is TRBJ1-1; TRBD1 matches at 11 bases. V was pared by 7 bases and J by 0 bases, with 7 bases of the junction left unmatched. The germline gives CDR1 MNHEY, CDR2 SMNVEV (reference sequence). This CDR3 region has 16 residues. CDR3 loop: CASNLGTGGMNTEAFF. The CDR3 nucleotides are TGTGCCAGCAACCTCGGGACAGGGGGTATGAACACTGAAGCTTTCTTT.

This clone was recorded a few times. The rearrangement uses TRBV9 and TRBJ2-2, with D hard to call. Between the trimmed V and J ends, which lost 4 bases and 6 bases, there was a span of 22 bases. CDR1 is SGDLS, CDR2 YYNGEE, per germline. This CDR3 comprises 17 residues. In nucleotides, the CDR3 is TGTGCCAGCAGCTCTCAAGGTTCCCCAGAGGTATCCGGGGAGCTGTTTTTT. This codes for CASSSQGSPEVSGELFF.

The rearrangement uses TRBV6-1 and TRBJ2-7; D is uncertain. This CDR3 is built from 11 residues. Germline assignment: CDR1 MNHNS and CDR2 SASEGT. V was trimmed by 4 bases and J by 2 bases, leaving 3 bases between them. The CDR3 is CASSGPYEQYF. In nucleotides, the CDR3 is TGTGCCAGCAGTGGCCCCTACGAGCAGTACTTC.

This clone was detected only once. J is TRBJ1-4 and V is TRBV10-1; D is perhaps TRBD1 (5 bases). The CDR3 is 16 amino acids. The V gene lost 0 bases and the J gene lost 8 bases, with 16 bases spanning the gap. Germline-derived CDR1 and CDR2 are WNHNN and SYGVQD (reference sequence). This CDR3 reads CASSESLGAGREKLFF. DNA for the CDR3: TGCGCCAGCAGTGAGTCCCTCGGGGCCGGACGGGAAAAACTGTTTTTT.

This chain connects TRBV2 to TRBJ1-2; D not certain. CDR3 length equals 14 residues. With 1 base removed from V and 2 bases from J, the gap between germline ends came to 8 bases. Per the germline V gene, CDR1 is SNHLY and CDR2 is FYNNEI. The CDR3 reads CASSEGQWNYGYTF. CDR3 DNA sequence: TGTGCCAGCAGTGAAGGACAATGGAACTATGGCTACACCTTC.

The V gene is TRBV27, the J gene TRBJ1-1; D may be TRBD1 (6 bases). The length of the CDR3 is 15 residues. CDR1 is MNHEY and CDR2 is SMNVEV in the germline V gene (reference sequence). Trimming pared 4 bases from V and 4 bases from J, leaving 16 bases between. The CDR3 sequence is CASSSETGRSTEAFF. For the CDR3, the DNA is TGTGCCAGCAGTTCCGAAACAGGGAGGTCCACTGAAGCTTTCTTT.